These 20 T cell receptor beta chains came from one sample sequenced in a study of identical twins. One entry per CDR3 protein results from TCRdb running MiXCR on the 5' RACE reads. The sample includes 350,000 to 450,000 distinct CDR3 sequences, around 18% of them seen just once. The sequenced sample consisted of naive T cells sorted from blood. The receptors here all came from a man aged 45 to 65 in good health.

This clonotype was counted ten times or more. The rearrangement joins TRBV20-1 to TRBJ1-1; 7 nucleotides match TRBD1. The V segment lost 6 bases and the J segment 4 bases; nucleotides outside the gene matches: 11. This CDR3 has 14 residues. Germline V lookup: CDR1 DFQATT, CDR2 SNEGSKA (reference sequence). The CDR3 protein is CSAGGTTGLTEAFF. In DNA, the CDR3 is TGCAGTGCGGGCGGTACGACAGGGCTCACTGAAGCTTTCTTT.

This clonotype was picked up many times. The chain uses TRBV20-1 and TRBJ2-5, with TRBD1 as a possible D gene (5 bases). The CDR3 runs 14 residues. Germline lookup yields CDR1 DFQATT and CDR2 SNEGSKA (reference sequence). V was cut by 6 bases and J by 4 bases, with 18 bases left in between. In DNA, the CDR3 is TGCAGTGCCCGATGGGGCACCCGGATAGAGACCCAGTACTTC. Amino acid sequence: CSARWGTRIETQYF.

The chain is built from TRBV5-1 and TRBJ2-1; D is perhaps TRBD1 (5 bases). The V and J ends lost 0 bases and 8 bases respectively, with 15 bases between them. The germline CDR1 and CDR2 sequences are SGHRS and YFSETQ. CDR3 size: 15 residues. CDR3 nucleotides: TGCGCCAGCAGCTTGGCTGGGGCAGGGTCCGATGAGCAGTTCTTC. Its protein product is CASSLAGAGSDEQFF.

The CDR3 nucleotides are TGTGCCAGCAGCCGCCCGGGTGAGGAGACCCAGTACTTC. Protein product: CASSRPGEETQYF. The chain combines TRBV13 with TRBJ2-5; D gene unclear. V lost 5 bases and J 5 bases, leaving 12 bases between the germline ends. The V gene's germline CDR1 is PRHDT and CDR2 FYEKMQ (reference sequence). The CDR3 has 13 residues.

The sample holds many counts of this clonotype. This chain joins TRBV29-1 and TRBJ2-4; no clear D gene. The germline V gene has CDR1 SQVTM and CDR2 ANQGSEA. The ends were cut back, 5 bases at V and 0 bases at J, with 14 bases in the middle. The CDR3 contains 15 residues. The chain's CDR3 is CSVSQQQTAKNIQYF. As DNA, the CDR3 is TGCAGCGTTTCGCAACAGCAAACAGCCAAAAACATTCAGTACTTC.

This clonotype was observed many times. The rearrangement links TRBV10-3 to TRBJ2-5; no clear D. This CDR3 is built from 15 residues. Germline V lookup: CDR1 ENHRY, CDR2 SYGVKD. V gave up 2 bases and J gave up 1 base, with 11 bases separating them. The CDR3 region has the DNA TGTGCCATCAGTGAGCCCGGCTGGGTCCAAGAGACCCAGTACTTC. Its protein is CAISEPGWVQETQYF.

The chain joins TRBV18 to TRBJ1-1; 7 positions agree with TRBD1. The length of the CDR3 is 15 residues. Germline assignment: CDR1 KGHSH and CDR2 LQKENI. The V gene end was trimmed by 2 bases and the J gene end by 3 bases; junction bases not matched to a gene: 6. This CDR3 reads CASSPSTGMDTEAFF. CDR3 nucleotide sequence: TGTGCCAGCTCACCATCGACAGGGATGGACACTGAAGCTTTCTTT. The whole variable domain, remainder taken from reference TRBV18 and TRBJ1-1, is NAGVMQNPRHLVRRRGQEARLRCSPMKGHSHVYWYRQLPEEGLKFMVYLQKENIIDESGMPKERFSAEFPKEGPSILRIQQVVRGDSAAYFCASSPSTGMDTEAFFGQGTRLTVV.

The rearrangement uses TRBV20-1 and TRBJ2-7; tentatively, D is TRBD2 (6 bases). The germline V and J ends were trimmed by 3 bases and 2 bases, with 17 bases remaining between them. This CDR3 has 15 residues. Looked up from germline, CDR1 is DFQATT and CDR2 is SNEGSKA (reference sequence). The CDR3 DNA reads TGCAGTGCTAGCCAACGGGAGTCATCGACCTACGAGCAGTACTTC. The encoded protein is CSASQRESSTYEQYF.

This sequence joins TRBV28 and TRBJ2-7; 7 nucleotides match TRBD1. The CDR3 length is 12 residues. The V gene's germline CDR1 is MDHEN and CDR2 SYDVKM. Losses at the gene ends were 5 bases for V and 9 bases for J; bases not matched to a gene: 7. CDR3 sequence: CASSGQAAAQYF. The CDR3 DNA follows: TGTGCCAGCAGTGGACAGGCGGCGGCGCAGTACTTC.

Comments on this clonotype: A much larger clone lies one base from this, so it may be a read error. CDR3 in amino acids: CSVVESRIEQFF. The CDR3 region has the DNA TGCAGCGTTGTAGAATCGCGCATTGAGCAGTTCTTC. V is TRBV29-1 and J is TRBJ2-1, with D hard to call. Looked up from germline, CDR1 is SQVTM and CDR2 is ANQGSEA. The CDR3 covers 12 residues. V was clipped by 4 bases and J by 9 bases, with 13 bases between them.

This clonotype was seen ten or more times. The chain combines TRBV4-3 with TRBJ2-1; 7 bases match TRBD1. Looked up from germline, CDR1 is LGHNA and CDR2 is YSLEER. Germline trimming cut 3 bases from V and 0 bases from J; bases unmatched to any gene: 14. CDR3 length equals 19 residues. CDR3 sequence reads: CASSHQSEGGAGSYNEQFF. The CDR3 bases are TGCGCCAGCAGCCATCAATCCGAAGGGGGCGCGGGCTCCTACAATGAGCAGTTCTTC.

This clonotype has only one observation. A much larger clonotype is one base distant, so this may be a read error. The CDR3 sequence: CASTSQNEKLFF. In nucleotides, the CDR3 is TGTGCCAGCACATCCCAGAATGAAAAACTGTTTTTT. The J gene is TRBJ1-4, the V gene TRBV28; D is unclear. The V gene lost 7 bases and the J gene lost 5 bases, with 8 bases spanning the gap. Germline CDR1 is MDHEN and CDR2 is SYDVKM. CDR3 length equals 12 residues.

V and J are TRBV29-1 and TRBJ2-7, with D perhaps matching TRBD2 (7 bases). Germline V CDR1 and CDR2: SQVTM, ANQGSEA. V was shortened by 8 bases and J by 1 base, with 15 bases between the two germline ends. The CDR3 loop spans 13 amino acids. CDR3 in DNA: TGCAGCATCATCCGGGGGGCATCCTACGAGCAGTACTTC. It specifies CSIIRGASYEQYF.

The DNA of the CDR3 is TGCGCCAGCAGGCCTGGACAGGTCACCTACAATGAGCAGTTCTTC. Protein: CASRPGQVTYNEQFF. The chain carries TRBV4-1 and TRBJ2-1, with TRBD1 matching 7 bases. The CDR3 is 15 residues long. V lost 6 bases, J lost 2 bases, and 7 bases stayed unmatched. Germline lookup yields CDR1 MGHRA and CDR2 YSYEKL.

The chain uses TRBV28 and TRBJ2-5; 12 bases align to TRBD2. The CDR3 length is 16 residues. Losses at the gene ends were 5 bases for V and 0 bases for J; bases not matched to a gene: 4. Germline V CDR1 and CDR2: MDHEN, SYDVKM. The CDR3 spells CASSPLAGGDQETQYF. In DNA, the CDR3 is TGTGCCAGCAGTCCACTAGCGGGGGGCGACCAAGAGACCCAGTACTTC. The variable domain in full, completed from reference TRBV28 and TRBJ2-5, reads DVKVTQSSRYLVKRTGEKVFLECVQDMDHENMFWYRQDPGLGLRLIYFSYDVKMKEKGDIPEGYSVSREKKERFSLILESASTNQTSMYLCASSPLAGGDQETQYFGPGTRLLVL.

V usage is TRBV11-2 and J usage is TRBJ2-7; TRBD1 might be the D (5 bases). The V end was cut by 1 base, the J end by 3 bases, with 10 bases between. Germline loops: CDR1 SGHAT, CDR2 FQNNGV. The CDR3 has 14 amino acids. The CDR3 DNA follows: TGTGCCAGCAGCTTAGGACAGTCGCTCTACGAGCAGTACTTC. It encodes CASSLGQSLYEQYF.

This clonotype was detected many times. The CDR3 reads CASSREWTGHNEQFF. CDR3 DNA: TGTGCCAGCAGCCGAGAGTGGACAGGGCACAATGAGCAGTTCTTC. The V call is TRBV5-5, the J call TRBJ2-1, with 8 bases lining up with TRBD1. Germline CDR1 SGHKS, CDR2 YYEKEE (reference sequence). The CDR3 contains 15 residues. V lost 4 bases and J lost 5; bases outside the gene matches: 8.

This clonotype was recorded a few times. CDR3 nucleotides: TGCAGTGCTAGAATGATGGGGGCCGAGACCCAGTACTTC. It is translated as CSARMMGAETQYF. The chain has TRBV20-1 and TRBJ2-5; possibly TRBD1 for D (6 bases). With 2 bases removed from V and 5 bases from J, the gap between germline ends came to 12 bases. CDR1 and CDR2 (germline): DFQATT, SNEGSKA (reference sequence). There are 13 residues in the CDR3.

V gene TRBV7-2 combines with J gene TRBJ2-7; possibly TRBD1 or TRBD2 for D (6 bases each). V lost 2 bases, J lost 3 bases, and 11 bases lay in between. The CDR3 extends over 14 amino acids. Looked up from germline, CDR1 is SGHTA and CDR2 is FQGNSA. Written as DNA, the CDR3 is TGTGCCAGCAGCTTATTTGGGGGGCGCTACGAGCAGTACTTC. Protein sequence: CASSLFGGRYEQYF.

This clonotype was seen more than once but under ten times. The chain uses TRBV5-1 and TRBJ2-1; D gene uncertain. Trimming removed 0 bases from V and 0 bases from J, with 10 bases in between. In germline, CDR1 is SGHRS, CDR2 YFSETQ. CDR3 size: 16 residues. This CDR3 reads CASSLVWVSSYNEQFF. The CDR3 coding sequence is TGCGCCAGCAGCTTGGTGTGGGTTAGCTCCTACAATGAGCAGTTCTTC. The variable domain in full, with the rest retrieved from reference TRBV5-1 and TRBJ2-1, is KAGVTQTPRYLIKTRGQQVTLSCSPISGHRSVSWYQQTPGQGLQFLFEYFSETQRNKGNFPGRFSGRQFSNSRSEMNVSTLELGDSALYLCASSLVWVSSYNEQFFGPGTRLTVL.